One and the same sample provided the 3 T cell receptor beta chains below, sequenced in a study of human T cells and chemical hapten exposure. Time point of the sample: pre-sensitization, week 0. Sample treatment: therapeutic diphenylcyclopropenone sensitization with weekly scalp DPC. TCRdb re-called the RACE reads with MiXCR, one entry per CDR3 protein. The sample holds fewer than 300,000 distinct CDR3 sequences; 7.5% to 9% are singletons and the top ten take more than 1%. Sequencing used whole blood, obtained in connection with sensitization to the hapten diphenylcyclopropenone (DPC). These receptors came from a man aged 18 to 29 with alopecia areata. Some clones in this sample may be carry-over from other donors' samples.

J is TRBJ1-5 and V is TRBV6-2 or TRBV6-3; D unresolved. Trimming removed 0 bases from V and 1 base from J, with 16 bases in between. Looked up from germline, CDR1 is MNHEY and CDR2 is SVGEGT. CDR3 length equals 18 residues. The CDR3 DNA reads TGTGCCAGCAGTTACTCGATTTCTTCACGGCGGAGCAATCAGCCCCAGCATTTT. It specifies CASSYSISSRRSNQPQHF.

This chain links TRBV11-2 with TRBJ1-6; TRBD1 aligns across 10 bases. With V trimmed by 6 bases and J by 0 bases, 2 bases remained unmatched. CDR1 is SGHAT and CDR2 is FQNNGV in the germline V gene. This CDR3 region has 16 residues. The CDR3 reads CASRGQGSSYNSPLHF. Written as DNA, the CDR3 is TGTGCCAGCAGGGGACAGGGGAGCTCCTATAATTCACCCCTCCACTTT.

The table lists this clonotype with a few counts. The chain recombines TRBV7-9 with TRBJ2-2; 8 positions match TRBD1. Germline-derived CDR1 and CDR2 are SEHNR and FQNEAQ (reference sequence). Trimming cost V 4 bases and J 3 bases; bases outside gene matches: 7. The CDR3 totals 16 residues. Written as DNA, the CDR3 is TGTGCCAGCAGCTCCGCCCCGGACAGGGACACCGGGGAGCTGTTTTTT. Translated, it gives CASSSAPDRDTGELFF.